The clone carrying this T cell receptor beta chain was seen more than once but under ten times. Preparing the TCRbeta library involved the use of unique molecular identifiers. MiXCR was run by TCRdb on the PCR reads, yielding one entry per CDR3 protein. The profile shows under 85,000 distinct CDR3 sequences, 15% to 20% of them singletons. V lost 6 bases and J lost 5, with 10 bases in between. The CDR3 length is 13 residues. The data belong to a study of T-cell reconstitution after alpha-beta-depleted transplantation in children. The J gene is TRBJ2-2, the V gene TRBV12-3 or TRBV12-4, with unresolved D. Sample: PBMCs, mostly from graft donor cells, taken 360 days after TCRalphabeta/CD19-depleted stem cell transplant. This receptor was identified in a male patient aged 2-15 years who had a stem cell transplant for acute lymphoblastic leukemia, so the T cells may come from the graft donor. The CDR3 DNA reads as TGTGCCAGCAGAGGTCTTTTTACCGGGGAGCTGTTTTTT. Its translation: CASRGLFTGELFF.